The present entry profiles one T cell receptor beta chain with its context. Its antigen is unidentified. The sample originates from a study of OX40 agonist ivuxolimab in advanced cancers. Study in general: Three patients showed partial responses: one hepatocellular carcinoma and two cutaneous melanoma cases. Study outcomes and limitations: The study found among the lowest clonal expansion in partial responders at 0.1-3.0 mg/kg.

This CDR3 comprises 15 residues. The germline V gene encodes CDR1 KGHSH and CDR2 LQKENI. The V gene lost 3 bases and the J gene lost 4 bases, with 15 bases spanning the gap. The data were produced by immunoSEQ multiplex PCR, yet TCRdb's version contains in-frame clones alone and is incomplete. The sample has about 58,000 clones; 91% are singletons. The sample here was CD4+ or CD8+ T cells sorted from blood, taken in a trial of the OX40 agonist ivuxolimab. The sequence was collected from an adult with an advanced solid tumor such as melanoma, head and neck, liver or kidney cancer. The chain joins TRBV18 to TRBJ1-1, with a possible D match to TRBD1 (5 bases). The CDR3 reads CASSPSLDSSTEAFF. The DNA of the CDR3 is TGTGCCAGCTCACCGTCCCTCGACAGCTCCACTGAAGCTTTCTTT.